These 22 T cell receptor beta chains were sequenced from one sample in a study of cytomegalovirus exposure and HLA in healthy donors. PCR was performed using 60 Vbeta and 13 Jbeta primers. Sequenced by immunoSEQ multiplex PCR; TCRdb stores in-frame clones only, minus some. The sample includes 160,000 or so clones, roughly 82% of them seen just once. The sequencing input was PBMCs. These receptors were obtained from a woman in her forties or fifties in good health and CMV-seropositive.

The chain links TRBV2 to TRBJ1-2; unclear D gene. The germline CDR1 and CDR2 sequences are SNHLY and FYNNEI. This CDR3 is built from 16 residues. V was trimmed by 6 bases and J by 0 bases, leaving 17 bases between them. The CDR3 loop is CASSPQRGPTNYGYTF. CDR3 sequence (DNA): TGTGCCAGCAGCCCCCAACGTGGGCCTACTAACTATGGCTACACCTTC.

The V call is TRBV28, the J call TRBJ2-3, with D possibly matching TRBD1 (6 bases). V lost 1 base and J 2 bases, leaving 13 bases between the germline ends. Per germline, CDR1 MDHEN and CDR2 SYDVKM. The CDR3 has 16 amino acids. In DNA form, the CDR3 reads TGTGCCAGCAGTTTATTAGGGGCAGGGGACACAGATACGCAGTATTTT. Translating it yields CASSLLGAGDTDTQYF.

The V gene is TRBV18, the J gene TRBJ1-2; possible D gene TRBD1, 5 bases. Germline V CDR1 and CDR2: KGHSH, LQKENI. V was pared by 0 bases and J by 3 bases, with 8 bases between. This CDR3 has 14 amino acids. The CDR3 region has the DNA TGTGCCAGCTCACCACCAGGGGCTGACTATGGCTACACCTTC. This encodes CASSPPGADYGYTF. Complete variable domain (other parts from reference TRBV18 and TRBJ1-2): NAGVMQNPRHLVRRRGQEARLRCSPMKGHSHVYWYRQLPEEGLKFMVYLQKENIIDESGMPKERFSAEFPKEGPSILRIQQVVRGDSAAYFCASSPPGADYGYTFGSGTRLTVV.

CDR3 region: CASSQIGRAIGELFF. CDR3 DNA sequence: TGTGCCAGCAGCCAGATCGGCAGGGCGATCGGGGAGCTGTTTTTT. V usage is TRBV6-5 and J usage is TRBJ2-2, with D possibly matching TRBD1 (5 bases). The germline CDR1 and CDR2 sequences are MNHEY and SVGAGI. The CDR3 length is 15 residues. Trimming shortened V by 6 bases and J by 7 bases, and 18 bases separated the two germline ends.

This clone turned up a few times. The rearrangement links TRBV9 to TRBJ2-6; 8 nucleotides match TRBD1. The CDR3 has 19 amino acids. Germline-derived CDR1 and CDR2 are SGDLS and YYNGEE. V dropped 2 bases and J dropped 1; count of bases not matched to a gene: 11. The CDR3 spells CASSVSRDRSDSGANVLTF. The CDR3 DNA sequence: TGTGCCAGCAGCGTCAGTAGGGACAGGAGTGATTCTGGGGCCAACGTCCTGACTTTC.

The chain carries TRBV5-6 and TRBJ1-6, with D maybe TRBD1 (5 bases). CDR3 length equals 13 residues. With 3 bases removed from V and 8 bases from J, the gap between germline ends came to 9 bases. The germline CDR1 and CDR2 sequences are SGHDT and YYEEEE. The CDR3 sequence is CASSSGGDSPLHF. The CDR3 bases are TGTGCCAGCAGCTCCGGGGGGGATTCACCCCTCCACTTT.

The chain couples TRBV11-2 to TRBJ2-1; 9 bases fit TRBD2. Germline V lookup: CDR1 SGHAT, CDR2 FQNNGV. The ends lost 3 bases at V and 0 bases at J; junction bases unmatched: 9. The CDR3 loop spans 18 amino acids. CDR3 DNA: TGTGCCAGCAGCTTGGTAGCGGGGGACTTCAGCTCCTACAATGAGCAGTTCTTC. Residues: CASSLVAGDFSSYNEQFF.

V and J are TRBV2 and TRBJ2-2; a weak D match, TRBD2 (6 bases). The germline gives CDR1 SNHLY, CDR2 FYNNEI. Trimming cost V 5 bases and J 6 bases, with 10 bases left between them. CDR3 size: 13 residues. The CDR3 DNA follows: TGTGCCAGCAGTATAGGGGAGGCCGGGGAGCTGTTTTTT. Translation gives CASSIGEAGELFF.

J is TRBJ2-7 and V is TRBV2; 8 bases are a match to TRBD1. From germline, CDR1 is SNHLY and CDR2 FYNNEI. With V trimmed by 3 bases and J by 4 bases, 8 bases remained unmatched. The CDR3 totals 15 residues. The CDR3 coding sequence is TGTGCCAGCAGTGAGTTTCAGGGGGCTTGGTACGAGCAGTACTTC. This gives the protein CASSEFQGAWYEQYF.

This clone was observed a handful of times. The CDR3 nucleotides read TGCGCCAGCAGCGACGCAGACAGGTTGAACACTGAAGCTTTCTTT. It translates to CASSDADRLNTEAFF. The V gene is TRBV5-1, the J gene TRBJ1-1; D possibly corresponds to TRBD1 (6 bases). The CDR3 contains 15 residues. Between the trimmed V and J ends, which lost 4 bases and 0 bases, there was a span of 13 bases. Per the germline V gene, CDR1 is SGHRS and CDR2 is YFSETQ.

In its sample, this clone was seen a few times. The CDR3: CASSLGASITGELFF. The CDR3 nucleotides read TGTGCCAGCAGCTTAGGGGCCAGTATCACCGGGGAGCTGTTTTTT. The chain is built from TRBV7-9 and TRBJ2-2; D is undetermined. There are 15 residues in the CDR3. CDR1 SEHNR and CDR2 FQNEAQ come from the germline V gene (reference sequence). Trimming left V 1 base short and J 4 bases short, with 10 bases between.

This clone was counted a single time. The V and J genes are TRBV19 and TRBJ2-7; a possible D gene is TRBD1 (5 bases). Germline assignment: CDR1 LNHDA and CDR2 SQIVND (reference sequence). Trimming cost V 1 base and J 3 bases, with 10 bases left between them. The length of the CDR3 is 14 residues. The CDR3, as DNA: TGTGCCAGTAGTATAGTTCCAGACAGCTACGAGCAGTACTTC. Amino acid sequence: CASSIVPDSYEQYF. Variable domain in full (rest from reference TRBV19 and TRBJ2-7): DGGITQSPKYLFRKEGQNVTLSCEQNLNHDAMYWYRQDPGQGLRLIYYSQIVNDFQKGDIAEGYSVSREKKESFPLTVTSAQKNPTAFYLCASSIVPDSYEQYFGPGTRLTVT.

The CDR3 nucleotides read TGTGCCAGCACCATAGGCGGTACCGGGGAGCTGTTTTTT. Translation: CASTIGGTGELFF. The chain employs TRBV28 and TRBJ2-2; D remains ambiguous. The V gene's germline CDR1 is MDHEN and CDR2 SYDVKM. The CDR3 runs 13 residues. Trimming cost V 7 bases and J 5 bases, with 11 bases left between them.

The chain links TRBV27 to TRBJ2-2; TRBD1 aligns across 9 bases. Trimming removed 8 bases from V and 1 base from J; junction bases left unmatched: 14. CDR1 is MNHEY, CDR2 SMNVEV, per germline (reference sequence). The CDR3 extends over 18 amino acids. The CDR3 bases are TGTGCCAGCGGAGGAATTATTCCGGGACAGGGGAACACCGGGGAGCTGTTTTTT. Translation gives CASGGIIPGQGNTGELFF.

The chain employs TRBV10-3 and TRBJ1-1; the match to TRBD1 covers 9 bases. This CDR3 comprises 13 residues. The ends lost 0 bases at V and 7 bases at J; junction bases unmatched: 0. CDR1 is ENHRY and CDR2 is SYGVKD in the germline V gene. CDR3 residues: CAISESTGGEAFF. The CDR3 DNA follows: TGTGCCATCAGTGAGTCGACAGGGGGTGAAGCTTTCTTT.

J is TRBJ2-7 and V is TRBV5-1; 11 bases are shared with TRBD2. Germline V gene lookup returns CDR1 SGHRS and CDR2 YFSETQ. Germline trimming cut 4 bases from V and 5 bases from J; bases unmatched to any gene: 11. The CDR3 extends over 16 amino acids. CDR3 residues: CASSPGLAVGAHEQYF. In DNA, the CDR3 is TGCGCCAGCAGCCCGGGACTAGCGGTTGGGGCCCACGAGCAGTACTTC.

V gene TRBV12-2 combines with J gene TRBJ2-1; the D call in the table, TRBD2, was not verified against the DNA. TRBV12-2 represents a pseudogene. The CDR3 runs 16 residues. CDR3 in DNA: TGTGCAAGTCGCCACCGACCCGGGACTAGTTACAATGAGCAGTTCTTC. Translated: CASRHRPGTSYNEQFF.

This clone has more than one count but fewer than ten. This chain's CDR3 is CASSSSTSGDIEQYF. CDR3 nucleotide sequence: TGTGCCAGTAGTTCCTCGACTAGCGGGGATATCGAGCAGTACTTC. The chain joins TRBV19 to TRBJ2-7; 11 bases fit TRBD2. The CDR3 has 15 amino acids. V was clipped by 5 bases and J by 6 bases; unmatched bases: 9. Germline assignment: CDR1 LNHDA and CDR2 SQIVND (reference sequence).

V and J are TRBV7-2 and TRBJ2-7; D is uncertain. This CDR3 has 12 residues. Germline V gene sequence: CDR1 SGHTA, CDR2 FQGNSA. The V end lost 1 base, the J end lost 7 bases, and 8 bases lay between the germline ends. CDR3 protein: CASSLGPGEQYF. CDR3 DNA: TGTGCCAGCAGCTTAGGTCCAGGAGAGCAGTACTTC.

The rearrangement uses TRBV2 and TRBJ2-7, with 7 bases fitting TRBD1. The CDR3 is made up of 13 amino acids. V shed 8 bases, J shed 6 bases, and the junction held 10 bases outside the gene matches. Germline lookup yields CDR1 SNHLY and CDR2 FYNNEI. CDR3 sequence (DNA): TGTGCCAGCTGCCGGACAGGAGTGGTCGAGCAGTACTTC. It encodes CASCRTGVVEQYF. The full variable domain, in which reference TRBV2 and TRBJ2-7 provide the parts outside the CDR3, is EPEVTQTPSHQVTQMGQEVILRCVPISNHLYFYWYRQILGQKVEFLVSFYNNEISEKSEIFDDQFSVERPDGSNFTLKIRSTKLEDSAMYFCASCRTGVVEQYFGPGTRLTVT.

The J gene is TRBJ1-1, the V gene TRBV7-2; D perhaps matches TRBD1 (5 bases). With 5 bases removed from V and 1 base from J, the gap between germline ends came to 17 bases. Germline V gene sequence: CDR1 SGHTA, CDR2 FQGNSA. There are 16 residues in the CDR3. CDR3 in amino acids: CASSPPPGAGNTEAFF. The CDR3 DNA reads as TGTGCCAGCAGCCCACCTCCTGGGGCCGGGAACACTGAAGCTTTCTTT.

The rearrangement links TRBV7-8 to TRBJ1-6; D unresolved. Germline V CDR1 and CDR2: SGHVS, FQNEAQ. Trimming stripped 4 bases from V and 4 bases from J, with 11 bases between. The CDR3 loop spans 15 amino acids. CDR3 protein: CASSSTDSYNSPLHF. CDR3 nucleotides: TGTGCCAGCAGCTCAACGGACTCTTATAATTCACCCCTCCACTTT.